One and the same sample provided the 8 T cell receptor beta chains below, sequenced in a study of shared clonotypes between healthy human individuals. Produced via immunoSEQ multiplex PCR; TCRdb's table is partial and in-frame only. The data hold roughly 2,500,000 clones, with roughly 93% observed a single time. What was sequenced was naive CD4+ T cells from PBMCs. Subset noted: CD45RA+ positively selected. These receptors came from a man between 18 and 29 years old in good health. Some clones in this sample may be carry-over from other donors' samples.

The J gene is TRBJ2-1, the V gene TRBV19; D is perhaps TRBD2 (6 bases). V was pared by 1 base and J by 2 bases, with 15 bases between. There are 17 residues in the CDR3. The germline CDR1 and CDR2 sequences are LNHDA and SQIVND (reference sequence). CDR3 in DNA: TGTGCCAGTAGTATAGCGCCAACTAGCAGGCCCTACAATGAGCAGTTCTTC. This encodes CASSIAPTSRPYNEQFF.

The chain joins TRBV6-5 to TRBJ2-5; 7 nucleotides line up with TRBD1. V was pared by 10 bases and J by 6 bases, with 14 bases of the junction left unmatched. CDR3 length: 14 amino acids. CDR1 and CDR2 from the germline V gene are MNHEY and SVGAGI. In DNA form, the CDR3 reads TGTGCCATCAAATACACAGGGGCGTGGAAGACCCAGTACTTC. Translated, it gives CAIKYTGAWKTQYF.

The CDR3 DNA is TGTGCCAGCAGCCGTAATATAGGTTCTCTCTACAATGAGCAGTTCTTC. Translating gives CASSRNIGSLYNEQFF. The chain couples TRBV5-6 to TRBJ2-1; D is uncertain. The CDR3 covers 16 residues. V was cut by 4 bases and J by 3 bases, with 17 bases left in between. Germline lookup yields CDR1 SGHDT and CDR2 YYEEEE. Filled out from reference TRBV5-6 and TRBJ2-1, the complete variable domain reads DAGVTQSPTHLIKTRGQQVTLRCSPKSGHDTVSWYQQALGQGPQFIFQYYEEEERQRGNFPDRFSGHQFPNYSSELNVNALLLGDSALYLCASSRNIGSLYNEQFFGPGTRLTVL.

The chain employs TRBV5-8 and TRBJ2-5; perhaps TRBD1 as D (6 bases). CDR1 and CDR2 from the germline V gene are SGHTS and YDEGEE. The CDR3 contains 14 residues. V was pared by 5 bases and J by 1 base, with 12 bases between. Here the CDR3 reads CASSRTVFQETQYF. Here the CDR3 DNA reads TGTGCCAGCAGTCGGACAGTGTTCCAAGAGACCCAGTACTTC.

This clone came up once. The rearrangement links TRBV28 to TRBJ1-4, with TRBD1 identical over 8 bases. CDR1 MDHEN and CDR2 SYDVKM come from the germline V gene. The CDR3 totals 17 residues. The V gene end was trimmed by 5 bases and the J gene end by 4 bases; junction bases not matched to a gene: 12. The CDR3 here is CASSPHFGQGFNEKLFF. The CDR3 bases are TGTGCCAGCAGTCCTCACTTTGGACAGGGATTTAATGAAAAACTGTTTTTT.

In this sample, this clone turned up a few times. The chain employs TRBV14 and TRBJ1-5; D remains ambiguous. The CDR3 extends over 14 amino acids. CDR1 and CDR2 from the germline V gene are SGHDN and FVKESK. V shed 2 bases and J shed 5 bases, with 10 bases lying between them. CDR3 loop: CASSQRRIYQPQHF. The CDR3 coding sequence is TGTGCCAGCAGCCAAAGGCGGATTTATCAGCCCCAGCATTTT.

Here the CDR3 reads CASSYSQFHGQTTSTDTQYF. The CDR3 bases are TGTGCCAGCAGTTATTCCCAATTCCACGGACAGACCACTAGCACAGATACGCAGTATTTT. This sequence joins TRBV6-4 and TRBJ2-3; maybe TRBD1 (6 bases). The CDR3 length is 20 residues. V gave up 5 bases and J gave up 0 bases, with 27 bases separating them. CDR1 is MRHNA, CDR2 SNTAGT, per germline.

The genes are TRBV28 and TRBJ1-2; 12 positions match TRBD1. Germline CDR1 MDHEN, CDR2 SYDVKM. The CDR3 loop spans 14 amino acids. V gave up 8 bases and J gave up 4 bases; unmatched junction bases: 5. The CDR3 loop is CASLGQGAFYGYTF. DNA of the CDR3: TGTGCCAGCTTGGGACAGGGGGCTTTCTATGGCTACACCTTC.